This entry describes one T cell receptor (beta chain). What this receptor recognizes is not known. An end of the junction differs from the germline gene, which may be a read error. TCR cDNA was made using 5'RACE template switching, a step that added a universal primer site and unique molecular identifiers. cDNA synthesis was primed from both the TCR alpha and TCR beta constant segments. Library amplification used two PCR steps, and the second PCR step added sample barcodes and sequencing adapters. Sequencing of libraries was done on Illumina HiSeq 2500 (2x100 bp) or NovaSeq (2x150 bp). On the study's bioinformatics: Reads were demultiplexed and collapsed into UMI consensus sequences with MIGEC, and V(D)J alignment was performed with MiXCR. Vaccine-responding clonotypes were defined with edgeR using replicate PBMC samples, requiring FDR below 0.01 and a log2 fold change above 5 up to day 15. Bulk clonotypes were assigned CD4 or CD8 identity according to which sequenced CD4 or CD8 repertoire held them at higher abundance. Clones were called with MiXCR by TCRdb after fastp trimmed the public reads at Q25, and only in-frame beta chains were retained. Duplicate CDR3 protein sequences are folded into a single record with the most common DNA and genes. TCRdb assigned the V and J calls; the authors' analysis was not used. For this sample the table gives a few hundred thousand distinct CDR3 sequences, of which roughly 8.3% were detected only once. The top ten clones comprise around 17% of the sample.

This sample is drawn from a study of T cells after yellow fever vaccination (dated by TCRdb to about 2019). Background for the entire study: Libraries from fractions with low cell numbers were prepared with the SMART-Seq v4 Ultra Low Input RNA kit. To track T-cell clones before and after primary and booster YFV17D yellow fever vaccination, bulk TCR alpha and beta repertoires were sequenced longitudinally. Two healthy male donors, one aged 18 to 29 and one aged 30 to 40 years, made up the cohort. Blood was collected at multiple timepoints before and after primary and secondary immunization, and bulk PBMC replicates and cell subsets were isolated. Summary of the overall study and its limitations: The secondary T-cell response was found to be weaker but faster than the primary response, with a peak reached on day 5 rather than on day 15. FACS-sorted repertoires could contain abundant contaminating clonotypes from the bulk population, so computational filtering was required. A small share of clonotypes occurred in both CD4 and CD8 compartments, likely arising from convergent recombination. Only a couple of donors were included in the study, so the extent to which the findings can be generalized is limited. After the booster, most clones that had expanded after primary vaccination were detected again (approximately 97% of CD4 and roughly nine tenths of CD8), suggesting broad maintenance of memory.

Including cysteine and phenylalanine, the CDR3 has 14 amino acids. Solely the CDR3 DNA is kept, with 42 bases framed from the first base. Per the germline V gene (reference sequence), SSHAT is the CDR1 and FNYEAQ is the CDR2. The meaning of the sample's treatment or condition label: live attenuated yellow fever vaccine strain. At every blood-draw timepoint, two biological replicates of bulk PBMCs were collected. A standard Ficoll-Paque protocol was used to isolate PBMCs from peripheral blood. TriZol was used to extract RNA from bulk PBMCs, CD4 and CD8 fractions, and dextramer-positive and dextramer-negative fractions.

Sequences were derived from PBMCs, sampled more than 40 days after the first yellow fever vaccination. This receptor was taken from a man younger than 35 who received the YFV17D yellow fever vaccine. The chain was built from TRBV7-7 and TRBJ2-5; TRBD2 agrees with 9 junctional bases. CDR3 region: CASNSGGPQETQYF. DNA sequence: TGTGCTAGCAACAGCGGGGGGCCTCAAGAGACCCAGTACTTC.